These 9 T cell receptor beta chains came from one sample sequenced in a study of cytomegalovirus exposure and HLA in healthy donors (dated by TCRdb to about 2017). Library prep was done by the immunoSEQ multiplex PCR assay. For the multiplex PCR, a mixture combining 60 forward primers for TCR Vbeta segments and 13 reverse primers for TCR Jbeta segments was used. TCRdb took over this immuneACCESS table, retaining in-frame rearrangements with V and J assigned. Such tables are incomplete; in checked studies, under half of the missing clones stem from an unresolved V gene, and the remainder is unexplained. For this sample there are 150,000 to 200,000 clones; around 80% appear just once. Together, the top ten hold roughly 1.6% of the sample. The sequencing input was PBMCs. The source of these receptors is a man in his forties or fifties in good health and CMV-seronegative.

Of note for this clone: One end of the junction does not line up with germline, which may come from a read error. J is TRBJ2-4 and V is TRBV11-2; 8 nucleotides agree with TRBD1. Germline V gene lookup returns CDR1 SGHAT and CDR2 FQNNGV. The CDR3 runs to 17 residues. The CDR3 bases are TGTGCCAGCAGATCTTTAGGGGGCCGGACAGGGCAAAACAGTCAGTACTTC. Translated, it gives CASRSLGGRTGQNSQYF.

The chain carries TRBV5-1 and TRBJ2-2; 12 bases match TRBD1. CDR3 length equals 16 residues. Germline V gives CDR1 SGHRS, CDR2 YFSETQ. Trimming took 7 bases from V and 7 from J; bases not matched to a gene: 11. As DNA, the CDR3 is TGCGCCAGCCGATCTCCGGGGACAGGGGGCGTCGGGGAGCTGTTTTTT. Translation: CASRSPGTGGVGELFF.

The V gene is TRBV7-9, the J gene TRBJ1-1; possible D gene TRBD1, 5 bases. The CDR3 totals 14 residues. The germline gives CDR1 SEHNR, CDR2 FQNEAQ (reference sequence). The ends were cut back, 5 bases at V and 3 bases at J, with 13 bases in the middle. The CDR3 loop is CASSPKGEDTEAFF. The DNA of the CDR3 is TGTGCCAGCAGCCCCAAAGGGGAAGACACTGAAGCTTTCTTT.

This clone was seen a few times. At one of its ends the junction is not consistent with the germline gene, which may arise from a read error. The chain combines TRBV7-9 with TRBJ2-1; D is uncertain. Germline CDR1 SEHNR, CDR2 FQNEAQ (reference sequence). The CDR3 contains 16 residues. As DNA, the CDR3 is TGTTCCAGCAGCTTTAGAGACGGGTTCGCCTACAATGAGCAGTTCTTC. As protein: CSSSFRDGFAYNEQFF.

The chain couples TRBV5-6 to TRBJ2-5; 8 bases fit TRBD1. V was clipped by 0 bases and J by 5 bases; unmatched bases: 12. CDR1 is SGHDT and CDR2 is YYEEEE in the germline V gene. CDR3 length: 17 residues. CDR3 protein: CASSLAQGAQVGETQYF. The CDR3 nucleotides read TGTGCCAGCAGCTTGGCCCAGGGGGCGCAAGTAGGGGAGACCCAGTACTTC.

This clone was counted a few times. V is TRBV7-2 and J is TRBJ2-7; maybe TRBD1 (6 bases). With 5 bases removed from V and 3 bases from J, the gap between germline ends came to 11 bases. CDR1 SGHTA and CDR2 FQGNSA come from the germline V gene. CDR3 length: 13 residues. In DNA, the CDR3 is TGTGCCAGCAGCCTCGGACAGATCTACGAGCAGTACTTC. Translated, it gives CASSLGQIYEQYF.

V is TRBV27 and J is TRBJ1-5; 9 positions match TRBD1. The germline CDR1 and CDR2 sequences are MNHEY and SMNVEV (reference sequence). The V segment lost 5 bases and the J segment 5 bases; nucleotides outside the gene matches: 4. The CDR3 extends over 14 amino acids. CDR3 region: CASSPWTGDQPQHF. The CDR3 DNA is TGTGCCAGCAGTCCCTGGACAGGGGATCAGCCCCAGCATTTT.

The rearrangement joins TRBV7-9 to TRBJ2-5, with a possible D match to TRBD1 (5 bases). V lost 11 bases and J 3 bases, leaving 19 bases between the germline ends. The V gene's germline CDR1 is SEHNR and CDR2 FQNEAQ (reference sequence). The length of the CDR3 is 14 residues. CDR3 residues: CAGALRSGKETQYF. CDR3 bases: TGTGCCGGCGCCCTCAGGTCAGGGAAAGAGACCCAGTACTTC.

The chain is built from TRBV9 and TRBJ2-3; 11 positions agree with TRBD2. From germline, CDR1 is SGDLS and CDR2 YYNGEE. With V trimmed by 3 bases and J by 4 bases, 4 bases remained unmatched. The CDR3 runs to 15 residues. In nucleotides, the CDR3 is TGTGCCAGCAGCGCCTGGACTAGCGGGTCAGATACGCAGTATTTT. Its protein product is CASSAWTSGSDTQYF. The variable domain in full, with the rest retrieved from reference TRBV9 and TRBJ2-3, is DSGVTQTPKHLITATGQRVTLRCSPRSGDLSVYWYQQSLDQGLQFLIQYYNGEERAKGNILERFSAQQFPDLHSELNLSSLELGDSALYFCASSAWTSGSDTQYFGPGTRLTVL.